These 15 T cell receptor beta chains originate from one sample sequenced in a study of cytomegalovirus exposure and HLA in healthy donors. A multiplex PCR was run with 60 Vbeta primers and 13 Jbeta primers. TCRdb keeps only in-frame clones here, not all; method: immunoSEQ multiplex PCR. The table includes over 80,000 clones, under 85% detected once. Sequenced: PBMCs. The receptors derive from a middle-aged woman in good health and CMV-seronegative.

V and J are TRBV7-2 and TRBJ2-3; no clear D. CDR3 length equals 17 residues. V lost 1 base, J lost 4 bases, and 18 bases lay in between. Germline-derived CDR1 and CDR2 are SGHTA and FQGNSA. CDR3 nucleotides: TGTGCCAGCAGCTTAGGGATTAATGTGGGTGGAGCAGATACGCAGTATTTT. Its protein product is CASSLGINVGGADTQYF.

The chain recombines TRBV11-2 with TRBJ1-3; 7 positions match TRBD1. V trimming: 2 bases; J trimming: 1 base; junction bases outside the gene matches: 14. There are 19 residues in the CDR3. CDR1 and CDR2 (germline): SGHAT, FQNNGV. Written as DNA, the CDR3 is TGTGCCAGCAGCTTAACCAGATCGACAGGGATAAGTTCTGGAAACACCATATATTTT. It translates to CASSLTRSTGISSGNTIYF.

V usage is TRBV5-4 and J usage is TRBJ2-3, with 7 bases lining up with TRBD1. The CDR3 consists of 15 residues. The V segment lost 4 bases and the J segment 1 base; nucleotides outside the gene matches: 6. CDR1 and CDR2 (germline): SGHNT, YYREEE (reference sequence). The CDR3, as DNA: TGTGCCAGCAGCGGACGGGACAGAGGCACAGATACGCAGTATTTT. It yields the protein CASSGRDRGTDTQYF.

This chain links TRBV7-9 with TRBJ2-2; a weak D match, TRBD1 (6 bases). Per the germline V gene, CDR1 is SEHNR and CDR2 is FQNEAQ (reference sequence). The length of the CDR3 is 16 residues. The V and J ends lost 5 bases and 4 bases respectively, with 17 bases between them. This chain's CDR3 is CASSPHQGWGTGELFF. DNA of the CDR3: TGTGCCAGCAGCCCACACCAGGGGTGGGGCACCGGGGAGCTGTTTTTT.

This clone was detected only a few times. The CDR3 sequence is CASSLDFDRGTIGELFF. CDR3 nucleotides: TGTGCCAGCAGCTTAGATTTCGACAGGGGGACCATCGGGGAGCTGTTTTTT. The chain has TRBV11-3 and TRBJ2-2, with 9 bases identical to TRBD1. CDR3 length: 17 residues. The germline V gene has CDR1 SGHNT and CDR2 YENEEA. V trimming: 0 bases; J trimming: 7 bases; junction bases outside the gene matches: 9.

This chain joins TRBV5-1 and TRBJ1-1; 10 nucleotides align to TRBD1. Trimming removed 7 bases from V and 5 bases from J; junction bases left unmatched: 11. The CDR3 covers 15 residues. Germline assignment: CDR1 SGHRS and CDR2 YFSETQ. CDR3 sequence: CASRRPTGGGTEAFF. The CDR3 DNA sequence: TGCGCCAGCCGGCGACCGACAGGGGGCGGGACTGAAGCTTTCTTT.

The rearrangement links TRBV27 to TRBJ2-3, with D unclear. The CDR3 sequence is 13 residues long. Trimming cost V 6 bases and J 1 base, with 8 bases left between them. Germline V gene lookup returns CDR1 MNHEY and CDR2 SMNVEV (reference sequence). In DNA form, the CDR3 reads TGTGCCAGCAGGATAAGCGGCACAGATACGCAGTATTTT. This gives the protein CASRISGTDTQYF.

V gene TRBV28 combines with J gene TRBJ2-1; weak D call: TRBD2 (5 bases). V was cut by 6 bases and J by 1 base, with 13 bases left in between. The CDR3 extends over 15 amino acids. Germline V gene sequence: CDR1 MDHEN, CDR2 SYDVKM. The CDR3 DNA reads TGTGCCAGCAGCGGGGAGCCAAGGTCCTACAATGAGCAGTTCTTC. Protein product: CASSGEPRSYNEQFF.

The rearrangement joins TRBV5-1 to TRBJ2-7, with 10 bases that match TRBD2. This CDR3 has 15 amino acids. Germline CDR1 is SGHRS and CDR2 is YFSETQ. J lost 3 bases, V lost 2 bases, and 5 bases had no gene match. The CDR3 nucleotides read TGCGCCAGCAGCTTCCTAGCGGGAGAAGGCTACGAGCAGTACTTC. It yields the protein CASSFLAGEGYEQYF.

The chain links TRBV5-1 to TRBJ1-5, with 9 bases identical to TRBD1. Germline V lookup: CDR1 SGHRS, CDR2 YFSETQ. The V gene end was trimmed by 5 bases and the J gene end by 11 bases; junction bases not matched to a gene: 11. This CDR3 is built from 14 residues. CDR3 coding DNA: TGCGCCAGCAGAATTTCCGAGGACAGGGGAACCCAGCATTTT. Its protein is CASRISEDRGTQHF.

This chain joins TRBV28 and TRBJ1-5; D not resolved. Germline-derived CDR1 and CDR2 are MDHEN and SYDVKM. V was cut by 3 bases and J by 3 bases, with 12 bases left in between. This CDR3 contains 15 residues. The CDR3 here is CASSFFFTNNQPQHF. CDR3 DNA: TGTGCCAGCAGTTTTTTCTTTACTAACAATCAGCCCCAGCATTTT.

The rearrangement joins TRBV14 to TRBJ2-3; D perhaps matches TRBD2 (6 bases). This CDR3 has 17 amino acids. The V end lost 3 bases, the J end lost 1 base, and 17 bases lay between the germline ends. The germline V gene has CDR1 SGHDN and CDR2 FVKESK. CDR3 coding DNA: TGTGCCAGCAGCCAGATATTTTCGGGACTCGGCACAGATACGCAGTATTTT. It yields the protein CASSQIFSGLGTDTQYF.

J is TRBJ2-2 and V is TRBV28, with 11 nucleotides matching TRBD2. CDR1 is MDHEN, CDR2 SYDVKM, per germline. The V gene end was trimmed by 1 base and the J gene end by 1 base; junction bases not matched to a gene: 2. CDR3 length: 17 amino acids. For the CDR3, the DNA is TGTGCCAGCAGTTTATTAGGGACTAGCGGGAACACCGGGGAGCTGTTTTTT. Its translation is CASSLLGTSGNTGELFF.

This clone turned up a few times. The J gene is TRBJ1-2, the V gene TRBV5-6; the D gene is possibly TRBD1 (6 bases). CDR1 is SGHDT, CDR2 YYEEEE, per germline. The CDR3 has 15 residues. Trimming stripped 5 bases from V and 4 bases from J, with 18 bases between. CDR3 in amino acids: CASRKEGGGPYGYTF. The CDR3 DNA follows: TGTGCCAGCAGGAAAGAGGGAGGGGGACCCTATGGCTACACCTTC.

This clone was counted a few times. The chain links TRBV29-1 to TRBJ2-2; no clear D gene. The CDR3 is made up of 12 amino acids. The V and J ends lost 1 base and 5 bases respectively, with 5 bases between them. Germline-derived CDR1 and CDR2 are SQVTM and ANQGSEA. The CDR3 reads CSVEGQTGELFF. As DNA, the CDR3 is TGCAGCGTTGAAGGCCAGACCGGGGAGCTGTTTTTT.